A single sample gave rise to the 27 T cell receptor beta chains below, sequenced in a study of lymphopenia after photon versus proton radiotherapy. Produced via immunoSEQ multiplex PCR; TCRdb's table is partial and in-frame only. The data hold some 28,000 clones, with roughly four fifths observed a single time. Source: peripheral blood, taken from a patient treated with photon-based radiotherapy. The receptors originated from a man aged 50 to 60 with gastric cancer.

This clone was detected a few times. The CDR3 is CSAGAGDTQYF. The CDR3 DNA sequence: TGCAGCGCTGGGGCAGGGGATACGCAGTATTTT. The V gene is TRBV29-1, the J gene TRBJ2-3; a possible D gene is TRBD1 (5 bases). CDR3 length: 11 amino acids. V gave up 7 bases and J gave up 6 bases, with 11 bases separating them. Germline values: CDR1 SQVTM, CDR2 ANQGSEA.

The J gene is TRBJ1-6, the V gene TRBV19, with no clear D. Trimming took off 6 bases at V and 9 bases at J, with 9 bases between the two ends. CDR1 LNHDA and CDR2 SQIVND come from the germline V gene (reference sequence). CDR3 length equals 12 residues. CDR3 bases: TGTGCCAGTAGAGCCCTTGGTTCACCCCTCCACTTT. Its protein product is CASRALGSPLHF.

The chain recombines TRBV2 with TRBJ1-3, with a tentative D call TRBD1 (5 bases). Trimming cost V 6 bases and J 4 bases, with 13 bases left between them. The V gene's germline CDR1 is SNHLY and CDR2 FYNNEI. The CDR3 has 14 residues. The DNA for the CDR3 is TGTGCCAGCAGGACCGGGGGAGGGGGAAACACCATATATTTT. This encodes CASRTGGGGNTIYF.

As DNA, the CDR3 is TGTGCCAGCAGGACGGGAGGAAACTCTGGAAACACCATATATTTT. This translates into CASRTGGNSGNTIYF. The rearrangement joins TRBV27 to TRBJ1-3, with unresolved D. The germline gives CDR1 MNHEY, CDR2 SMNVEV (reference sequence). V was pared by 6 bases and J by 0 bases, with 12 bases between. The CDR3 contains 15 residues.

V is TRBV6-5 and J is TRBJ2-5; TRBD1 matches at 8 bases. V was pared by 6 bases and J by 4 bases, with 4 bases of the junction left unmatched. This CDR3 contains 13 residues. CDR1 and CDR2 from the germline V gene are MNHEY and SVGAGI. CDR3: CASRRQGRETQYF. CDR3 DNA sequence: TGTGCCAGCAGGAGACAGGGGAGAGAGACCCAGTACTTC.

V gene TRBV28 combines with J gene TRBJ1-1, with D unclear. CDR3 length equals 14 residues. Germline values: CDR1 MDHEN, CDR2 SYDVKM. Deletions cut 4 bases from V and 1 base from J, with 10 bases between. CDR3 nucleotide sequence: TGTGCCAGCAGTTATCTATCCGGGAACACTGAAGCTTTCTTT. This sequence encodes CASSYLSGNTEAFF.

This clone was detected once. The chain is built from TRBV5-1 and TRBJ2-7; perhaps TRBD2 as D (5 bases). This CDR3 comprises 14 residues. Trimming took 7 bases from V and 2 from J, leaving 16 bases between them. Germline-derived CDR1 and CDR2 are SGHRS and YFSETQ. CDR3 sequence: CASSPGLQAYEQYV. As DNA, the CDR3 is TGCGCCAGCTCTCCCGGACTTCAGGCCTACGAGCAGTACGTC.

To note about this clone: A far larger clone is just one base off, so this is likely a read error. This sample includes further DNA sequences coding for the same CDR3. The chain is built from TRBV5-1 and TRBJ2-2; TRBD1 matches at 8 bases. V dropped 3 bases and J dropped 7; count of bases not matched to a gene: 5. This CDR3 has 14 residues. Germline CDR1 is SGHRS and CDR2 is YFSETQ. In nucleotides, the CDR3 is TGCGCCAGCAGCTCCGGACAGGGATTCGGGGAGCTGTTTTTT. It yields the protein CASSSGQGFGELFF.

This clone showed up just a few times. The chain uses TRBV5-1 and TRBJ1-2; D perhaps matches TRBD1 (5 bases). The CDR3 runs to 13 residues. V lost 4 bases and J lost 6, with 13 bases in between. Per germline, CDR1 SGHRS and CDR2 YFSETQ. CDR3 DNA: TGCGCCAGCAGCCTAGGGGTTGGGGATGGCTACACCTTC. It encodes CASSLGVGDGYTF.

The V call is TRBV6-5, the J call TRBJ1-2, with D unclear. Germline V lookup: CDR1 MNHEY, CDR2 SVGAGI. Trimming shortened V by 2 bases and J by 4 bases, and 8 bases separated the two germline ends. CDR3 length: 13 amino acids. The CDR3 DNA follows: TGTGCCAGCAGTTACGAGGGAAGCTATGGCTACACCTTC. Translation: CASSYEGSYGYTF.

The chain combines TRBV2 with TRBJ1-2; TRBD1 agrees at 9 bases. With V trimmed by 6 bases and J by 1 base, 3 bases remained unmatched. The CDR3 sequence is 14 residues long. Germline lookup yields CDR1 SNHLY and CDR2 FYNNEI. This CDR3 is CASRGQGGNYGYTF. CDR3 DNA sequence: TGTGCCAGCAGGGGACAGGGAGGTAACTATGGCTACACCTTC.

This clone was seen only once. The chain recombines TRBV10-2 with TRBJ2-6, with D hard to call. The germline gives CDR1 WSHSY, CDR2 SAAADI. V was clipped by 2 bases and J by 1 base, with 18 bases between them. CDR3 length: 19 amino acids. CDR3 sequence (DNA): TGCGCCAGCAGTGAGCCTCGTGTAGGCTTCTTATCTGGGGCCAACGTCCTGACTTTC. Translation gives CASSEPRVGFLSGANVLTF.

The chain combines TRBV7-2 with TRBJ1-4; a weak D match, TRBD1 (6 bases). Germline lookup yields CDR1 SGHTA and CDR2 FQGNSA. The CDR3 has 12 amino acids. V shed 2 bases and J shed 9 bases, with 7 bases lying between them. The DNA of the CDR3 is TGTGCCAGCAGCTTAACAGGGAAAAAACTGTTTTTT. It specifies CASSLTGKKLFF.

V gene TRBV28 combines with J gene TRBJ1-4; 7 bases map to TRBD1. This CDR3 is 12 amino acids long. Trimming at V came to 6 bases and at J to 12 bases, leaving 7 bases not matched to a gene. CDR1 MDHEN and CDR2 SYDVKM come from the germline V gene. The CDR3 protein is CASRYRGGELFF. The CDR3 DNA follows: TGTGCCAGCAGGTACAGGGGAGGGGAACTGTTTTTT.

V gene TRBV20-1 combines with J gene TRBJ1-2; D is undetermined. Germline V gives CDR1 DFQATT, CDR2 SNEGSKA (reference sequence). This CDR3 has 11 amino acids. V dropped 3 bases and J dropped 3 bases, with 5 bases sitting between them. CDR3 DNA: TGCAGTGCTAGTCGGGACTATGGCTACACCTTC. Its protein product is CSASRDYGYTF.

A few counts support this clone. This chain uses TRBV4-1 with TRBJ1-1, with D possibly being TRBD1 (5 bases). V dropped 1 base and J dropped 1 base, with 10 bases sitting between them. This CDR3 comprises 15 residues. CDR1 and CDR2 (germline): MGHRA, YSYEKL. The CDR3 region has the DNA TGCGCCAGCAGCCAAGCCGACAGACCGAACACTGAAGCTTTCTTT. This sequence encodes CASSQADRPNTEAFF.

The rearrangement joins TRBV7-2 to TRBJ1-1; D not certain. Trimming took off 1 base at V and 5 bases at J, with 11 bases between the two ends. Germline V gives CDR1 SGHTA, CDR2 FQGNSA. This CDR3 is 14 amino acids long. The DNA for the CDR3 is TGTGCCAGCAGCTTAGTTGCTTCTAGGACTGAAGCTTTCTTT. This gives the protein CASSLVASRTEAFF.

V usage is TRBV14 and J usage is TRBJ1-2, with TRBD1 matching over 12 bases. The CDR3 length is 16 residues. Unmatched junction bases numbered 10, after V lost 4 bases and J lost 7 bases. Germline V CDR1 and CDR2: SGHDN, FVKESK. The CDR3 coding sequence is TGTGCCAGCAGCCTGTCCGGGACAGGGGGCAGGAGTGGCTACACCTTC. As protein: CASSLSGTGGRSGYTF.

This clone was picked up a small number of times. The genes are TRBV19 and TRBJ2-3, with 7 bases lining up with TRBD1. Germline-derived CDR1 and CDR2 are LNHDA and SQIVND (reference sequence). CDR3 length: 15 amino acids. Trimming cost V 6 bases and J 3 bases; bases outside gene matches: 9. CDR3 nucleotide sequence: TGTGCCAGTAGACAGGGGCCCTCTCTTACAGATACGCAGTATTTT. This encodes CASRQGPSLTDTQYF.

The chain carries TRBV7-8 and TRBJ2-1; D unresolved. Germline CDR1 is SGHVS and CDR2 is FQNEAQ. CDR3 size: 13 residues. Trimming removed 7 bases from V and 6 bases from J, with 13 bases in between. The CDR3 loop reads CASISTVGNEQFF. The DNA for the CDR3 is TGTGCCAGCATCTCAACAGTCGGCAATGAGCAGTTCTTC.

This clone was recorded only once. The genes are TRBV4-3 and TRBJ1-4; a weak D match, TRBD1 (5 bases). CDR1 and CDR2 (germline): LGHNA, YSLEER. V was shortened by 1 base and J by 8 bases, with 14 bases between the two germline ends. This CDR3 contains 15 residues. CDR3 DNA sequence: TGCGCCAGCAGCCAAGGAGAGAGGGGTGGAGAAAAACTGTTTTTT. Residues: CASSQGERGGEKLFF.

This clone was counted a few times. The genes are TRBV5-1 and TRBJ1-5, with D unclear. V shed 4 bases and J shed 5 bases, with 10 bases lying between them. Germline CDR1 is SGHRS and CDR2 is YFSETQ. The CDR3 spans 13 residues. The CDR3 loop is CASSEAVDQPQHF. The CDR3 nucleotides read TGCGCCAGCAGCGAAGCGGTAGATCAGCCCCAGCATTTT.

This chain uses TRBV11-3 with TRBJ2-3; 13 bases match TRBD2. CDR3 size: 15 residues. Looked up from germline, CDR1 is SGHNT and CDR2 is YENEEA. Trimming cost V 5 bases and J 3 bases; bases outside gene matches: 2. This chain's CDR3 is CASSKGLAGTDTQYF. CDR3 nucleotide sequence: TGTGCCAGCAGCAAGGGACTAGCGGGAACAGATACGCAGTATTTT.

This clone turned up a few times. V gene TRBV6-6 combines with J gene TRBJ1-2; D remains ambiguous. V lost 7 bases, J lost 4 bases, and 10 bases lay in between. This CDR3 contains 12 residues. Germline V CDR1 and CDR2: MNHNY, SVGAGI (reference sequence). In nucleotides, the CDR3 is TGTGCCAGCACTCAGGAGAGCTATGGCTACACCTTC. Translation gives CASTQESYGYTF.

The rearrangement uses TRBV5-1 and TRBJ2-2, with 14 positions matching TRBD2. Per the germline V gene, CDR1 is SGHRS and CDR2 is YFSETQ. V gave up 4 bases and J gave up 1 base; unmatched junction bases: 12. The CDR3 covers 20 residues. For the CDR3, the DNA is TGCGCCAGCAGCGTCAGGGCTGGACTAGCGGGGGGCCAGAACACCGGGGAGCTGTTTTTT. Translating gives CASSVRAGLAGGQNTGELFF.

J is TRBJ1-2 and V is TRBV7-9, with D tentatively TRBD1 (6 bases). Germline CDR1 SEHNR, CDR2 FQNEAQ (reference sequence). The CDR3 runs 15 residues. Trimming removed 2 bases from V and 4 bases from J, with 14 bases in between. The CDR3 protein is CASSLRRQAFYGYTF. CDR3 nucleotide sequence: TGTGCCAGCAGCTTACGAAGACAGGCCTTCTATGGCTACACCTTC.

The rearrangement joins TRBV29-1 to TRBJ1-1; the match to TRBD1 covers 10 bases. The CDR3 covers 13 residues. Looked up from germline, CDR1 is SQVTM and CDR2 is ANQGSEA. V shed 6 bases and J 4 bases; nucleotides not matched to a gene: 5. The CDR3 coding sequence is TGCAGCGTGAGGACAGGGGGGGCCACTGAAGCTTTCTTT. Amino acid sequence: CSVRTGGATEAFF.